Listed here is a single T cell receptor (beta chain). There are 14 residues in the CDR3. Trimming left V 7 bases short and J 4 bases short, with 17 bases between. Germline values: CDR1 LNHDA, CDR2 SQIVND (reference sequence). This table comes from immunoSEQ multiplex PCR, and its TCRdb copy is limited to in-frame clones, with some not included. This sample carries approximately 61,000 clones, roughly 84% of them seen once, and the ten largest clones take 4.5% to 7%. These data come from a study of blood T cell repertoires in COVID-19. In the study overall: There were acute and convalescent COVID-19 samples, and they came from the United States, Italy and Spain.

The chain carries TRBV19 and TRBJ2-7, with D maybe TRBD2 (6 bases). Sequenced input: peripheral blood. The TCR sequence derives from a woman aged 65 to 85 with acute or convalescent COVID-19. CDR3 sequence: CASTDRGSLYEQYF. The CDR3 nucleotides are TGTGCCAGTACCGATCGGGGGTCATTGTACGAGCAGTACTTC.